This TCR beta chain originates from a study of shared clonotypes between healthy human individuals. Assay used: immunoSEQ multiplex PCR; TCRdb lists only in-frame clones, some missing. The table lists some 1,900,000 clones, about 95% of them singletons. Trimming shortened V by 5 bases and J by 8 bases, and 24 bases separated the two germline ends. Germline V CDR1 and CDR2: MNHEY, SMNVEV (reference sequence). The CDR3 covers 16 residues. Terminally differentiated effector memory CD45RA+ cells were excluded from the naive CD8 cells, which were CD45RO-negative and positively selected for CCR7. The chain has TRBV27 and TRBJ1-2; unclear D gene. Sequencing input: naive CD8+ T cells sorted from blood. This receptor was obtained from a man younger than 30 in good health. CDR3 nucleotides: TGTGCCAGCAGTCCGGACGGACTCTTACAACATAACGGCTACACCTTC. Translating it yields CASSPDGLLQHNGYTF.